The 14 T cell receptor beta chains below were found in one sample sequenced in a study of blood T cell repertoires in COVID-19. TCRdb keeps only in-frame clones here, not all; method: immunoSEQ multiplex PCR. The table has 92,000 or so clones, 88% seen once. The sequenced sample consisted of peripheral blood. Receptor source: a man in his fifties or sixties with acute or convalescent COVID-19.

The V and J genes are TRBV19 and TRBJ2-1, with a possible D match to TRBD2 (5 bases). This CDR3 contains 13 residues. Per germline, CDR1 LNHDA and CDR2 SQIVND (reference sequence). Deletions cut 4 bases from V and 15 bases from J, with 19 bases between. CDR3 protein: CASSNGLRGRRFF. The CDR3 DNA reads TGTGCCAGTAGTAATGGACTTCGCGGGCGGAGGTTCTTC.

This chain uses TRBV18 with TRBJ1-1; perhaps TRBD1 as D (5 bases). This CDR3 spans 14 amino acids. Germline loops: CDR1 KGHSH, CDR2 LQKENI. The ends were cut back, 6 bases at V and 1 base at J, with 12 bases in the middle. The CDR3 DNA is TGTGCCAGCTCCCCTCTAGGGGAGAACACTGAAGCTTTCTTT. Translated, it gives CASSPLGENTEAFF.

The V gene is TRBV21-1, the J gene TRBJ2-3; the D call in the table, TRBD2, was not verified against the DNA. TRBV21-1 is listed as a pseudogene. CDR3 length equals 22 residues. Here the CDR3 DNA reads TGTGCCAGCAGCAAAGTAAGAACAGCATGGGAGCAAGATACGCAGATGCGGGATACGCAGTATTTT. This gives the protein CASSKVRTAWEQDTQMRDTQYF.

This clone occurred a few times. The rearrangement uses TRBV11-2 and TRBJ1-6; D ambiguous. The CDR3 sequence is 15 residues long. Trimming removed 3 bases at V and 0 bases at J, with 6 bases between. The germline gives CDR1 SGHAT, CDR2 FQNNGV. For the CDR3, the DNA is TGTGCCAGCAGCTTGAGAAGCTCCTATAATTCACCCCTCCACTTT. This encodes CASSLRSSYNSPLHF.

The chain carries TRBV5-5 and TRBJ2-1; 8 positions match TRBD2. The CDR3 consists of 16 residues. With V trimmed by 4 bases and J by 5 bases, 11 bases remained unmatched. Germline V gives CDR1 SGHKS, CDR2 YYEKEE (reference sequence). The CDR3 region is CASSPRGAGADNEQFF. The CDR3 DNA is TGTGCCAGCAGCCCTCGAGGAGCGGGGGCCGACAATGAGCAGTTCTTC.

The chain has TRBV29-1 and TRBJ2-3, with D tentatively TRBD1 (5 bases). CDR3 length: 15 residues. Germline CDR1 is SQVTM and CDR2 is ANQGSEA. Deletions cut 4 bases from V and 1 base from J, with 15 bases between. Here the CDR3 reads CSVARGLDGTDTQYF. The CDR3 DNA reads as TGCAGCGTTGCAAGGGGCTTGGACGGCACAGATACGCAGTATTTT.

The DNA for the CDR3 is TGTGCCAGTAGTCTCCCCTCGGACAGAAGAGCAACTAATGAAAAACTGTTTTTT. This codes for CASSLPSDRRATNEKLFF. The rearrangement uses TRBV19 and TRBJ1-4; D is perhaps TRBD1 (6 bases). V dropped 5 bases and J dropped 0 bases, with 19 bases sitting between them. Germline-derived CDR1 and CDR2 are LNHDA and SQIVND (reference sequence). The CDR3 consists of 18 residues.

The chain carries TRBV15 and TRBJ1-2, with D hard to call. The germline CDR1 and CDR2 sequences are LNHNV and YYDKDF (reference sequence). The CDR3 contains 14 residues. The V gene lost 0 bases and the J gene lost 3 bases, with 8 bases spanning the gap. The CDR3 loop reads CATSRDPQDYGYTF. CDR3 bases: TGTGCCACCAGCAGAGATCCTCAGGACTATGGCTACACCTTC.

The rearrangement joins TRBV24-1 to TRBJ2-1; 13 bases align to TRBD2. V was clipped by 4 bases and J by 7 bases; unmatched bases: 9. The CDR3 has 17 residues. Germline values: CDR1 KGHDR, CDR2 SFDVKD. The CDR3 here is CATSEPQVTSGRNEQFF. As DNA, the CDR3 is TGTGCCACCAGTGAACCCCAGGTGACTAGCGGGAGGAATGAGCAGTTCTTC.

The rearrangement joins TRBV4-2 to TRBJ1-5; maybe TRBD1 (5 bases). The CDR3 runs to 16 residues. The V end was cut by 0 bases, the J end by 0 bases, with 9 bases between. Germline V CDR1 and CDR2: LGHNA, YNFKEQ. The CDR3 region is CASSQEQVNSNQPQHF. In DNA, the CDR3 is TGTGCCAGCAGCCAAGAACAGGTGAATAGCAATCAGCCCCAGCATTTT.

The chain uses TRBV20-1 and TRBJ2-1; D is ambiguous. This CDR3 region has 11 residues. Germline CDR1 DFQATT, CDR2 SNEGSKA (reference sequence). The CDR3 here is CSGDLFNEQFF. The DNA for the CDR3 is TGCAGCGGAGATCTTTTCAATGAGCAGTTCTTC.

The rearrangement joins TRBV6-5 to TRBJ2-2; the D gene is possibly TRBD1 (5 bases). This CDR3 spans 13 amino acids. Trimming took 8 bases from V and 2 from J, leaving 9 bases between them. Germline values: CDR1 MNHEY, CDR2 SVGAGI. The CDR3 nucleotides are TGTGCCAGCCGACAGCCTAACACCGGGGAGCTGTTTTTT. This codes for CASRQPNTGELFF.

The gene calls are TRBV19 and TRBJ1-2, with unresolved D. Germline lookup yields CDR1 LNHDA and CDR2 SQIVND (reference sequence). CDR3 length: 12 residues. The V end was cut by 1 base, the J end by 8 bases, with 8 bases between. CDR3 DNA sequence: TGTGCCAGTAGTATAGTCTCCGGGGGCTACACCTTC. It specifies CASSIVSGGYTF.

The V and J genes are TRBV3-1 (or the pseudogene TRBV3-2) and TRBJ2-7, with 9 bases identical to TRBD1. From germline, CDR1 is LGHDT and CDR2 YNNKEL (reference sequence). The CDR3 length is 15 residues. V lost 5 bases to trimming and J lost 1 base; unmatched junction nucleotides: 6. As DNA, the CDR3 is TGTGCCAGCAGCGGGACCGGGACAGGGTCCTACGAGCAGTACTTC. It is translated as CASSGTGTGSYEQYF.